Below, one T cell receptor (beta chain) is given with its context. Its antigen is undetermined. This CDR3 contains 13 residues. Trimming removed 1 base at V and 10 bases at J, with 14 bases between. The germline CDR1 and CDR2 sequences are SGHTS and YDEGEE. According to the study, genomic DNA was the template for TCR beta VDJ and CDR3 profiling. TCRdb reanalysed the reads using MiXCR and keeps one entry per CDR3 protein. The sample lists about 170,000 distinct CDR3 sequences, roughly 40% occurring once. The data stem from a study of CD8+CD57+ T cells in acquired aplastic anemia. Study-wide background: Each DNA sample taken from sorted CD4+ and CD8+ cells came to about 3.2 ug on average. Findings and caveats of the study: Patients and healthy controls showed no significant CD8+ Simpson's diversity difference.

The clonotype comes from a human donor in good health. This chain uses TRBV5-8 with TRBJ1-2; a weak D match, TRBD1 (5 bases). The sample taken for sequencing was sorted CD4+, CD8+, or CD8+CD57+ T cells (not recorded which) from PBMCs. CDR3 bases: TGTGCCAGCAGCTTGATCAGGGCGCTTGACTACACCTTC. This encodes CASSLIRALDYTF.